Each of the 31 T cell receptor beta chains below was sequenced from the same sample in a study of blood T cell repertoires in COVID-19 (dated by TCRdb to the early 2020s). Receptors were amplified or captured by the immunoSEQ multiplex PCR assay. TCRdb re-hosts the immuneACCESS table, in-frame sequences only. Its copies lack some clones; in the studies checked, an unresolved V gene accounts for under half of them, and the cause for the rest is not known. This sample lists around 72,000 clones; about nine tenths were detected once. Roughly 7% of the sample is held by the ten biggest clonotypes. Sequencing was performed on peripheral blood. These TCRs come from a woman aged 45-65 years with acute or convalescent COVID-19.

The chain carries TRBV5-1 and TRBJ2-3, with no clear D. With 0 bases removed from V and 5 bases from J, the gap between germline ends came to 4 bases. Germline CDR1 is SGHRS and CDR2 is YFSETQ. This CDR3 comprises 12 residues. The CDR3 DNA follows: TGCGCCAGCAGCTTGGCCAGAGATACGCAGTATTTT. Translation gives CASSLARDTQYF.

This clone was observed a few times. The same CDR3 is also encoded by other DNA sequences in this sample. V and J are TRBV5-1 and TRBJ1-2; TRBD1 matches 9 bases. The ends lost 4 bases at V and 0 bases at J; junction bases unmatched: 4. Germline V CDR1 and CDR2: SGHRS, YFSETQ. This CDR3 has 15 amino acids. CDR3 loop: CASSARQGANYGYTF. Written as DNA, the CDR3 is TGCGCCAGCAGCGCCAGACAGGGGGCTAACTATGGCTACACCTTC.

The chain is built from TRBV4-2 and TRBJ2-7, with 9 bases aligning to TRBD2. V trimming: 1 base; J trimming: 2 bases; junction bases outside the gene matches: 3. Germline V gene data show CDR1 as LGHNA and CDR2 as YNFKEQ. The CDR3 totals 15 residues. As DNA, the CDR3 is TGTGCCAGCAGCCAAGCAACTAGCGGGCCCTACGAGCAGTACTTC. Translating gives CASSQATSGPYEQYF.

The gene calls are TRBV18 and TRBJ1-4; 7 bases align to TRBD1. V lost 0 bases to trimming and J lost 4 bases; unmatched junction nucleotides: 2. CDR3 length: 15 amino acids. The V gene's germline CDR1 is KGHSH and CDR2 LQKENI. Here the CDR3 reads CASSPPTGNNEKLFF. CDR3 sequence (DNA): TGTGCCAGCTCACCACCGACAGGGAATAATGAAAAACTGTTTTTT.

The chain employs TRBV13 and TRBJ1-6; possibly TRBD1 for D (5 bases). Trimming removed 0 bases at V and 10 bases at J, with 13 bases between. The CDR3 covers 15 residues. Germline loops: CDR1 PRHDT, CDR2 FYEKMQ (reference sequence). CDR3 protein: CASSLGQGVGSPLHF. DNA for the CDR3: TGTGCCAGCAGCTTAGGGCAGGGCGTGGGATCACCCCTCCACTTT.

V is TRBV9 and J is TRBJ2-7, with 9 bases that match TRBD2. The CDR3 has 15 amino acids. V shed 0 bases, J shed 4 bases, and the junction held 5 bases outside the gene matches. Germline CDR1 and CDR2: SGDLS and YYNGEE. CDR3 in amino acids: CASSVDLAGWYEQYF. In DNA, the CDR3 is TGTGCCAGCAGCGTAGATCTAGCGGGATGGTACGAGCAGTACTTC.

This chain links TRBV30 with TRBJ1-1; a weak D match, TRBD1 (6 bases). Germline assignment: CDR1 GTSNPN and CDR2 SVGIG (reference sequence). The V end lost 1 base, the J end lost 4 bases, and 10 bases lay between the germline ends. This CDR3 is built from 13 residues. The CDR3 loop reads CAWSAQGVTEAFF. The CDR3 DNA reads TGTGCCTGGAGTGCACAGGGCGTCACTGAAGCTTTCTTT. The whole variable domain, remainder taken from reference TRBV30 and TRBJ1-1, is SQTIHQWPATLVQPVGSPLSLECTVEGTSNPNLYWYRQAAGRGLQLLFYSVGIGQISSEVPQNLSASRPQDRQFILSSKKLLLSDSGFYLCAWSAQGVTEAFFGQGTRLTVV.

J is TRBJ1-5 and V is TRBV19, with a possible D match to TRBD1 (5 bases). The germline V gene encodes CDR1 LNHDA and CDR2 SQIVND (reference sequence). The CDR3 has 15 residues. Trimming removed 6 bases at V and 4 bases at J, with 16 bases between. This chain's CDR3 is CASRIRDGGNQPQHF. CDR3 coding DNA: TGTGCCAGTAGGATCAGGGATGGGGGGAATCAGCCCCAGCATTTT.

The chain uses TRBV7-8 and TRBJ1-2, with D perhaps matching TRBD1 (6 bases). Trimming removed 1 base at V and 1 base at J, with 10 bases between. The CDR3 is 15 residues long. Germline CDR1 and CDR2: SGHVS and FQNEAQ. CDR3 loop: CASSLGGLGNYGYTF. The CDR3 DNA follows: TGTGCCAGCAGCTTAGGGGGGCTGGGTAACTATGGCTACACCTTC. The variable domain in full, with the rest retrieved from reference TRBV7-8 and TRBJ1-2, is GAGVSQSPRYKVAKRGQDVALRCDPISGHVSLFWYQQALGQGPEFLTYFQNEAQLDKSGLPSDRFFAERPEGSVSTLKIQRTQQEDSAVYLCASSLGGLGNYGYTFGSGTRLTVV.

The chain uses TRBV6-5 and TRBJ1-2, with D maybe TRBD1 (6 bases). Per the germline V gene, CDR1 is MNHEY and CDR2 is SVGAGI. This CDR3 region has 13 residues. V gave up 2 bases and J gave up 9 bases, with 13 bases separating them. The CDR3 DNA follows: TGTGCCAGCAGTTACGTGGGGGCGTCTAGCTACACCTTC. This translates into CASSYVGASSYTF.

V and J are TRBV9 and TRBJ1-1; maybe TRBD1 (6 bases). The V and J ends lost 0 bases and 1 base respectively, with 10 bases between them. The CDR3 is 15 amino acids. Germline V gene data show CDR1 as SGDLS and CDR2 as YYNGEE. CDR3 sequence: CASSVAQGRNTEAFF. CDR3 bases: TGTGCCAGCAGCGTAGCTCAGGGGCGGAACACTGAAGCTTTCTTT.

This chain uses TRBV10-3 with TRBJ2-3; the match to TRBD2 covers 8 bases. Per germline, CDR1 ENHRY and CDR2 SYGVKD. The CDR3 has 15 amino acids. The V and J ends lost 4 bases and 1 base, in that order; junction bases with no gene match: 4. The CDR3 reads CAISVKGLGTDTQYF. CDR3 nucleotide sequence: TGTGCCATCAGTGTAAAGGGACTAGGCACAGATACGCAGTATTTT.

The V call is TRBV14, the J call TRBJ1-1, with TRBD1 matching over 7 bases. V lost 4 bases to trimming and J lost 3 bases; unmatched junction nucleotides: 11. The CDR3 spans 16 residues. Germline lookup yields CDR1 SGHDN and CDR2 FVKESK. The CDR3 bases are TGTGCCAGCAGCCGAATTACAGGGGTTGGTTACACTGAAGCTTTCTTT. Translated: CASSRITGVGYTEAFF.

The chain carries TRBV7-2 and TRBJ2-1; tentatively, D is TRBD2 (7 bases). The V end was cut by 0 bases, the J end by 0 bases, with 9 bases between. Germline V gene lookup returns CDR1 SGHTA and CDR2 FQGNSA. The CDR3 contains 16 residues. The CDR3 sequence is CASSLAGGPSYNEQFF. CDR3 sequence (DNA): TGTGCCAGCAGCTTAGCGGGGGGGCCCTCCTACAATGAGCAGTTCTTC. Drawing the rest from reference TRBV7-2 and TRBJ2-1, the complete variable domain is GAGVSQSPSNKVTEKGKDVELRCDPISGHTALYWYRQSLGQGLEFLIYFQGNSAPDKSGLPSDRFSAERTGGSVSTLTIQRTQQEDSAVYLCASSLAGGPSYNEQFFGPGTRLTVL.

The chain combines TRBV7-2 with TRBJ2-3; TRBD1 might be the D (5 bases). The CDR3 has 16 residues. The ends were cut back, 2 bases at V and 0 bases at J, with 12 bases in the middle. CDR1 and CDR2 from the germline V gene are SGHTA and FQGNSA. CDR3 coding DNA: TGTGCCAGCAGCTTAACGCAGGGATCTAGCACAGATACGCAGTATTTT. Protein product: CASSLTQGSSTDTQYF.

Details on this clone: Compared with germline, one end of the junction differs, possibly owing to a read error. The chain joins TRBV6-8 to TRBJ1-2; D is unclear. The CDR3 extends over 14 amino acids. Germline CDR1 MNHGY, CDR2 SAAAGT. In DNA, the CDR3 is TGCCGGGATAATCGGAGAAGTTCTAACTATGGCTACACCTTC. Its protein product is CRDNRRSSNYGYTF.

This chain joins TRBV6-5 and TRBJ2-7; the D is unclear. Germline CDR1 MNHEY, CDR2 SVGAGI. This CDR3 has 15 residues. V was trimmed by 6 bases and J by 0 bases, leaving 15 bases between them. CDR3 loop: CASRLFDASSYEQYF. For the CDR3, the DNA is TGTGCCAGCAGGCTCTTCGATGCGTCCTCCTACGAGCAGTACTTC.

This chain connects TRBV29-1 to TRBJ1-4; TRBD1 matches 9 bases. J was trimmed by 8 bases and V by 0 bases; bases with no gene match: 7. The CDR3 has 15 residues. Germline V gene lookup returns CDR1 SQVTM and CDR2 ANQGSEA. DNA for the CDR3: TGCAGCGTTGAAGATCTGACAGGGGGTTTAGAAAAACTGTTTTTT. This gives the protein CSVEDLTGGLEKLFF. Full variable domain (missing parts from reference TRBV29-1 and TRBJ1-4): SAVISQKPSRDICQRGTSLTIQCQVDSQVTMMFWYRQQPGQSLTLIATANQGSEATYESGFVIDKFPISRPNLTFSTLTVSNMSPEDSSIYLCSVEDLTGGLEKLFFGSGTQLSVL.

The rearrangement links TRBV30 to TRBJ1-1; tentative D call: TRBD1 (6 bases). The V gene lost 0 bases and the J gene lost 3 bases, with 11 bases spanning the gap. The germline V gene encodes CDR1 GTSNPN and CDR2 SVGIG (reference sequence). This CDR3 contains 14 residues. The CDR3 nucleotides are TGTGCCTGGAGTGTAAGGGCAGGGGACACTGAAGCTTTCTTT. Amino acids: CAWSVRAGDTEAFF. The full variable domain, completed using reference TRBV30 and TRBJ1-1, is SQTIHQWPATLVQPVGSPLSLECTVEGTSNPNLYWYRQAAGRGLQLLFYSVGIGQISSEVPQNLSASRPQDRQFILSSKKLLLSDSGFYLCAWSVRAGDTEAFFGQGTRLTVV.

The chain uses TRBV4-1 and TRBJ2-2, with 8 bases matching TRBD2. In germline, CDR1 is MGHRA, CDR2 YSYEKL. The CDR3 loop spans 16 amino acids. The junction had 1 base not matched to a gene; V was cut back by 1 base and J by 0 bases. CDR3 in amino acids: CASSQVRGANTGELFF. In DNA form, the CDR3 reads TGCGCCAGCAGCCAAGTGCGGGGGGCGAACACCGGGGAGCTGTTTTTT.

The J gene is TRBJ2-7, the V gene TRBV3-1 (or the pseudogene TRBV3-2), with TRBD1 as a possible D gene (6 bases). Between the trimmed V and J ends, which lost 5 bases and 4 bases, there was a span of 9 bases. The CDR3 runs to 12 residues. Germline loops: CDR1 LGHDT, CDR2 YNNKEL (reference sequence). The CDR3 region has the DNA TGTGCCAGCAGCGCGAGGGGGTACGAGCAGTACTTC. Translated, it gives CASSARGYEQYF.

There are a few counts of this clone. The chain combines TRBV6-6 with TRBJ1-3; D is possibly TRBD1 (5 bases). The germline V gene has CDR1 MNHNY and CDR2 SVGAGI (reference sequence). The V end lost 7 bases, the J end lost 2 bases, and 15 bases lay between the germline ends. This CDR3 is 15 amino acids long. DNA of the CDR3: TGTGCCAGCACCACAACCCGGGGGACTGGAAACACCATATATTTT. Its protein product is CASTTTRGTGNTIYF.

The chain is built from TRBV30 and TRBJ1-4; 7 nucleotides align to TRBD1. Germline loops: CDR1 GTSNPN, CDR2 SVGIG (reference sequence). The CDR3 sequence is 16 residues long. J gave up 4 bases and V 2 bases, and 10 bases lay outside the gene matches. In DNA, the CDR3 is TGTGCCTGGAGTACGGAAAGGGGGCAAAGTAATGAAAAACTGTTTTTT. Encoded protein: CAWSTERGQSNEKLFF.

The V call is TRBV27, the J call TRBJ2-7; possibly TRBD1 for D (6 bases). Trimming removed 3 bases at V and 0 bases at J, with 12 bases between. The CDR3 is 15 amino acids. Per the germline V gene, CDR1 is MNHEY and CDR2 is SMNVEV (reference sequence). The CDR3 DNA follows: TGTGCCAGCAGTTTTAAGGGGGAACTCTCCTACGAGCAGTACTTC. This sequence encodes CASSFKGELSYEQYF.

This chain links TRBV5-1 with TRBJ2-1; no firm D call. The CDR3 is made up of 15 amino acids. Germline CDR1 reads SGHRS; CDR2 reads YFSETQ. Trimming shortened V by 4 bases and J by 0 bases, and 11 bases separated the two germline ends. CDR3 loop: CASSPSTGSYNEQFF. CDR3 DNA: TGCGCCAGCAGCCCTTCGACGGGCTCCTACAATGAGCAGTTCTTC.

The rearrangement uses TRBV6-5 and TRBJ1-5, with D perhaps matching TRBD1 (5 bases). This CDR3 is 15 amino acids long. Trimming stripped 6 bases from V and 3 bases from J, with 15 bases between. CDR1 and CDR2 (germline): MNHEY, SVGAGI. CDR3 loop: CASSSGQGNNQPQHF. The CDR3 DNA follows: TGTGCCAGCAGCTCCGGACAAGGGAACAATCAGCCCCAGCATTTT.

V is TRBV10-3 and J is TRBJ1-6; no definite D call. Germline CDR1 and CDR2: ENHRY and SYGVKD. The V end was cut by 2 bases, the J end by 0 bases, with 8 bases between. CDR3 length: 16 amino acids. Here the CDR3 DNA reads TGTGCCATCAGTGAGGGCAAAAGCTCCTATAATTCACCCCTCCACTTT. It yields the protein CAISEGKSSYNSPLHF.

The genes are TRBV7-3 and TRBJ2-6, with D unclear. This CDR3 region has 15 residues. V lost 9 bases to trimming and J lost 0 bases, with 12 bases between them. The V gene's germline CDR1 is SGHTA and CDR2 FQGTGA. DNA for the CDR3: TGTGCCAGTCAGAGCGTCAGCTCTGGGGCCAACGTCCTGACTTTC. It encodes CASQSVSSGANVLTF.

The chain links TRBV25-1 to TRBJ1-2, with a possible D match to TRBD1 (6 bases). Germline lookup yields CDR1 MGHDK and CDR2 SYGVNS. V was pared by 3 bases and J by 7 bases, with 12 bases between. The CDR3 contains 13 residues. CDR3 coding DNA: TGTGCCAGCAGTGAGAGGGGGACGGTTGGCTACACCTTC. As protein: CASSERGTVGYTF.

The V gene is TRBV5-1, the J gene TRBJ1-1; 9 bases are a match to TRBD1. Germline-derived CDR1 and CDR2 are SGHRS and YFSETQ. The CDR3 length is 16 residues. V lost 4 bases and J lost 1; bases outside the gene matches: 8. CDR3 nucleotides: TGCGCCAGCAGCCGTGAATCGACAGGGGGGAACACTGAAGCTTTCTTT. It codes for CASSRESTGGNTEAFF.

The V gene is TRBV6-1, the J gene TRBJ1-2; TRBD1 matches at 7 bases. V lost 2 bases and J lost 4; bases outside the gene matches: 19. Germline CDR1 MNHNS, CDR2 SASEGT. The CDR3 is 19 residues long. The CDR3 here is CASSEMRGTANDGLYGYTF. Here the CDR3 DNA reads TGTGCCAGCAGTGAAATGAGAGGGACAGCTAACGACGGGCTCTATGGCTACACCTTC.